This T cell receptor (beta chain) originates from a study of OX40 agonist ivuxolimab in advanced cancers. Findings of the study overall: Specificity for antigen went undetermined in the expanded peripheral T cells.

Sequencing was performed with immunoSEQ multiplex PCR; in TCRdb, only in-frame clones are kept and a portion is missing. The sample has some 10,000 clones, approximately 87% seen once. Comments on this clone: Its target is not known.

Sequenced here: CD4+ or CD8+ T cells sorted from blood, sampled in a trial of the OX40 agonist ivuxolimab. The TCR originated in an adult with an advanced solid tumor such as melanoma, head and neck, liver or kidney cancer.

The DNA of the CDR3 is TGTGCCAGCAGCGTAGAGGGGGCCGCTGAAGCTTTCTTT. Translated: CASSVEGAAEAFF. The gene calls are TRBV9 and TRBJ1-1; the match to TRBD1 covers 7 bases. Germline CDR1 and CDR2: SGDLS and YYNGEE. CDR3 length equals 13 residues. Trimming removed 0 bases from V and 6 bases from J; junction bases left unmatched: 2.